This T cell receptor beta chain was sequenced for a study of blood T cell repertoires in COVID-19. Across the whole study: Samples came from the United States, Italy and Spain, spanning acute and convalescent COVID-19.

Sequenced by immunoSEQ multiplex PCR; TCRdb stores in-frame clones only, minus some. In the table there are about 160,000 clones, 80% of which are singletons. Sequenced input: PBMCs or T cells enriched from blood (not recorded which). This TCR derives from a man aged 35 to 55 who had recovered from COVID-19.

The CDR3 reads CASSPQTGYGYTF. The CDR3 DNA reads TGTGCCAGCAGCCCCCAGACAGGTTATGGCTACACCTTC. This rearrangement joins TRBV3-1 (or the pseudogene TRBV3-2) to TRBJ1-2; TRBD1 is a possible D gene (6 bases). This CDR3 comprises 13 residues. Trimming stripped 4 bases from V and 5 bases from J, with 11 bases between. Germline-derived CDR1 and CDR2 are LGHDT and YNNKEL (reference sequence).